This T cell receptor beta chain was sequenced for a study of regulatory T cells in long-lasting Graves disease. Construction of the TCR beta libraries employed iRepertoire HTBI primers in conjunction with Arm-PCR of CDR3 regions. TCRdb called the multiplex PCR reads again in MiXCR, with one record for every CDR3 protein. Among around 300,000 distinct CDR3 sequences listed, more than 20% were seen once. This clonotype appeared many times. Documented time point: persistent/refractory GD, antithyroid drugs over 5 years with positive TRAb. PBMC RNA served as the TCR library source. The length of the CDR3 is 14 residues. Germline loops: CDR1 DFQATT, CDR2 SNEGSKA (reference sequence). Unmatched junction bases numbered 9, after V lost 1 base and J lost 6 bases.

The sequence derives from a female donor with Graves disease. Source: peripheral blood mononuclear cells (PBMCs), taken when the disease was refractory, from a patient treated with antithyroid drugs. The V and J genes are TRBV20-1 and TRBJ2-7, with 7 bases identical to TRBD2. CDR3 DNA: TGCAGTGCTAGAGGGGAGGGCGGGGACCCCGAGCAGTACTTC. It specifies CSARGEGGDPEQYF.